The 4 T cell receptor beta chains below come from one sample, sequenced in a study of T cells in Graves' hyperthyroidism and ophthalmopathy. RNA transcripts served as the template for amplifying TCR beta CDR3 regions. HTBI primers drove first-round RT-PCR of the TCR CDR3. From the multiplex PCR reads, TCRdb called clonotypes with MiXCR, one entry per CDR3 protein. This table holds around 690,000 distinct CDR3 sequences, 15% to 20% found once. Material: blood. These receptor sequences come from a man aged 45-65 years with Graves' hyperthyroidism.

CDR3 bases: TGTGCCAGCAGCCAACACCATAGGGTCACAGATACGCAGTATTTT. Protein sequence: CASSQHHRVTDTQYF. The genes are TRBV3-1 and TRBJ2-3; D call uncertain. This CDR3 contains 15 residues. V lost 2 bases to trimming and J lost 2 bases, with 11 bases between them. In germline, CDR1 is LGHDT, CDR2 YNNKEL (reference sequence).

In this sample, this clonotype turned up many times. The chain is built from TRBV11-2 and TRBJ2-1; 9 positions match TRBD2. The length of the CDR3 is 17 residues. CDR1 is SGHAT, CDR2 FQNNGV, per germline. J gave up 7 bases and V 4 bases, and 14 bases lay outside the gene matches. DNA of the CDR3: TGTGCCAGCAGCTCGTCAAGGGCCTGGACTAGCGAGAATGAGCAGTTCTTC. Translating it yields CASSSSRAWTSENEQFF.

This clonotype was counted at least ten times. This chain uses TRBV6-2 or TRBV6-3 with TRBJ1-1; a weak D match, TRBD1 (6 bases). V lost 6 bases and J lost 2, with 22 bases in between. This CDR3 is built from 17 residues. Germline V lookup: CDR1 MNHEY, CDR2 SVGEGT. CDR3 coding DNA: TGTGCCAGCAGAGACTCCCTGGGGGCAGGCTCAAACACTGAAGCTTTCTTT. Amino acid sequence: CASRDSLGAGSNTEAFF.

V usage is TRBV5-1 and J usage is TRBJ2-7; 11 bases line up with TRBD2. The J call may not be correct, given that the DNA end is closer to TRBJ2-1. This CDR3 spans 16 amino acids. Germline V gene lookup returns CDR1 SGHRS and CDR2 YFSETQ. The CDR3 spells CASSLELAGVGYEQFF. CDR3 DNA sequence: TGCGCCAGCAGCTTGGAACTAGCGGGAGTGGGGTACGAGCAGTTCTTC.